Presented here are 12 T cell receptor beta chains from one specimen sequenced in a study of post-analysis software for immune sequencing data. The authors incorporated unique molecular identifiers into the TCR beta cDNA libraries. One entry per CDR3 protein results from TCRdb running MiXCR on the PCR reads. The sample includes approximately 730,000 distinct CDR3 sequences, just over 45% of them seen just once. These receptors' antigens are unknown. Whole-study results and caveats: When patients were compared with controls, 4 or 5 TRBV segments were more frequent, TRBV5-6, TRBV5-1 and TRBV20-1 among them.

Sequences were obtained from blood. These receptors originate from a girl aged 5 to 17 with multiple sclerosis.

This clonotype has just a few counts. The chain combines TRBV4-3 with TRBJ2-7, with TRBD2 identical over 9 bases. J gave up 6 bases and V 1 base, and 13 bases lay outside the gene matches. The CDR3 totals 17 residues. Germline assignment: CDR1 LGHNA and CDR2 YSLEER. This chain's CDR3 is CASSQGAAGSGSVEQYF. The CDR3, as DNA: TGCGCCAGCAGCCAAGGGGCTGCGGGTAGCGGGAGTGTCGAGCAGTACTTC.

This chain connects TRBV15 to TRBJ2-5, with a tentative D call TRBD1 (6 bases). Trimming removed 2 bases at V and 1 base at J, with 14 bases between. The CDR3 covers 16 residues. Germline V gene data show CDR1 as LNHNV and CDR2 as YYDKDF (reference sequence). The CDR3 reads CATSRLQQGPQETQYF. CDR3 nucleotides: TGTGCCACCAGCAGACTACAACAGGGACCCCAAGAGACCCAGTACTTC.

This clonotype turned up a few times. Relative to the germline gene, one junction end is altered; a read error may explain this. The J gene is TRBJ2-7, the V gene TRBV7-7; D is perhaps TRBD1 or TRBD2 (6 bases each). The CDR3 length is 13 residues. Germline V gene data show CDR1 as SSHAT and CDR2 as FNYEAQ (reference sequence). The CDR3 loop is CASSTGAGYEQYF. In nucleotides, the CDR3 is TGTGCTAGCAGTACGGGGGCGGGCTACGAGCAGTACTTC.

A few counts support this clonotype. The chain carries TRBV29-1 and TRBJ2-1; 11 bases are shared with TRBD1. Germline V CDR1 and CDR2: SQVTM, ANQGSEA. Unmatched junction bases numbered 5, after V lost 7 bases and J lost 9 bases. This CDR3 is built from 12 residues. This CDR3 is CSGRTGGVEQFF. As DNA, the CDR3 is TGCAGCGGCAGGACAGGGGGCGTTGAGCAGTTCTTC.

This clonotype has only a few counts. The J gene is TRBJ2-1, the V gene TRBV19; 13 bases align to TRBD2. Germline assignment: CDR1 LNHDA and CDR2 SQIVND (reference sequence). CDR3 length: 18 amino acids. Trimming at V came to 8 bases and at J to 6 bases, leaving 16 bases not matched to a gene. The CDR3 loop is CASPPGTSGTRSGNEQFF. For the CDR3, the DNA is TGTGCCAGTCCGCCCGGGACTAGCGGGACTAGATCCGGCAATGAGCAGTTCTTC.

The chain is built from TRBV20-1 and TRBJ2-2, with no clear D. This CDR3 region has 13 residues. The V gene's germline CDR1 is DFQATT and CDR2 SNEGSKA (reference sequence). V dropped 7 bases and J dropped 0 bases, with 9 bases sitting between them. CDR3: CSGNVPNTGELFF. Written as DNA, the CDR3 is TGCAGTGGAAACGTACCGAACACCGGGGAGCTGTTTTTT.

This clonotype was seen only a few times. The V gene is TRBV5-6, the J gene TRBJ2-1, with 8 bases lining up with TRBD1. In germline, CDR1 is SGHDT, CDR2 YYEEEE. CDR3 length: 14 amino acids. Unmatched junction bases numbered 3, after V lost 4 bases and J lost 3 bases. In nucleotides, the CDR3 is TGTGCCAGCAGCAATACAGGGGGCTACAATGAGCAGTTCTTC. Protein: CASSNTGGYNEQFF.

The rearrangement links TRBV20-1 to TRBJ2-7; tentative D call: TRBD1 (6 bases). The CDR3 runs 14 residues. CDR1 is DFQATT, CDR2 SNEGSKA, per germline (reference sequence). Trimming shortened V by 5 bases and J by 2 bases, and 16 bases separated the two germline ends. The CDR3 coding sequence is TGCAGTGCTCCTAGGGGGAGCCCCCCCTACGAGCAGTACTTC. Amino acids: CSAPRGSPPYEQYF.

A few counts support this clonotype. The CDR3 is CASSRTPNEQFF. The CDR3 bases are TGTGCCAGCAGTCGGACCCCCAATGAGCAGTTCTTC. The chain joins TRBV6-5 to TRBJ2-1, with D hard to call. Germline V CDR1 and CDR2: MNHEY, SVGAGI. Trimming left V 5 bases short and J 6 bases short, with 8 bases between. The CDR3 runs to 12 residues.

The V gene is TRBV12-3 or TRBV12-4, the J gene TRBJ2-5; D uncertain. The CDR3 length is 13 residues. The V end lost 1 base, the J end lost 5 bases, and 8 bases lay between the germline ends. The CDR3 loop is CASSLGLVETQYF. In DNA form, the CDR3 reads TGTGCCAGCAGTTTAGGCCTTGTTGAGACCCAGTACTTC.

This chain joins TRBV27 and TRBJ2-3; the match to TRBD1 covers 7 bases. The germline V gene has CDR1 MNHEY and CDR2 SMNVEV (reference sequence). CDR3 size: 15 residues. V was pared by 7 bases and J by 2 bases, with 9 bases of the junction left unmatched. CDR3 region: CASKARDRDTDTQYF. CDR3 sequence (DNA): TGTGCCAGCAAGGCACGAGACAGGGACACAGATACGCAGTATTTT.

In this sample, this clonotype turned up a few times. This chain links TRBV12-3 or TRBV12-4 with TRBJ2-5; D possibly matches TRBD1 or TRBD2 (5 bases each). This CDR3 region has 13 residues. Trimming removed 7 bases at V and 4 bases at J, with 13 bases between. CDR3 bases: TGTGCCAGCACCGGGGCCCAAGGAGAGACCCAGTACTTC. Its protein is CASTGAQGETQYF.